Described below is a single TCR beta chain sequence and its context. Only in-frame clones appear in the TCRdb table, and some are missing; sequencing was by immunoSEQ multiplex PCR. In the table there are some 21,000 clones, about 85% of which are singletons. Treatment: preoperative locoregional IRX-2 cytokine immunotherapy. This record belongs to a study of preoperative IRX-2 immunotherapy in early breast cancer. The CDR3 totals 14 residues. The J segment lost 5 bases and the V segment lost 5 bases, leaving 7 bases of the junction unmatched. Germline CDR1 is MDHEN and CDR2 is SYDVKM. The sequences come from lymph node tissue, collected after IRX-2 immunotherapy. The chain combines TRBV28 with TRBJ1-1; 8 positions match TRBD1. The clonotype originates from a human donor with breast cancer. This CDR3 reads CASSGQGVETEAFF. Written as DNA, the CDR3 is TGTGCCAGCAGTGGACAGGGAGTAGAAACTGAAGCTTTCTTT.